Listed here are 7 T cell receptor beta chains from one sample, sequenced in a study of cytomegalovirus exposure and HLA in healthy donors. The primer mix had 60 Vbeta and 13 Jbeta primers. TCRdb's table, derived via immunoSEQ multiplex PCR, lists solely in-frame clones and lacks some. The sample has about 170,000 clones, 82% seen once; the top ten hold approximately 1.6%. The sample taken for sequencing was PBMCs. Every receptor here comes from a male donor in good health and CMV-seronegative.

The rearrangement links TRBV15 to TRBJ1-5; tentative D call: TRBD1 (5 bases). Trimming cost V 0 bases and J 0 bases, with 9 bases left between them. Germline V lookup: CDR1 LNHNV, CDR2 YYDKDF (reference sequence). The CDR3 is 16 residues long. The CDR3 coding sequence is TGTGCCACCAGCAGAGACAGACAGCTTAGCAATCAGCCCCAGCATTTT. It codes for CATSRDRQLSNQPQHF.

The chain couples TRBV7-6 to TRBJ2-3, with D perhaps TRBD2 (7 bases). This CDR3 spans 16 amino acids. Germline-derived CDR1 and CDR2 are SGHVS and FNYEAQ. V lost 0 bases and J 1 base, leaving 11 bases between the germline ends. The CDR3 here is CASSLARGAGTDTQYF. The CDR3, as DNA: TGTGCCAGCAGCTTAGCCCGGGGGGCGGGCACAGATACGCAGTATTTT.

The CDR3 spells CASTSGAFSKYEQYF. In DNA, the CDR3 is TGTGCCAGCACCTCCGGAGCATTCTCGAAGTACGAGCAGTACTTC. This chain links TRBV28 with TRBJ2-7; D is uncertain. The CDR3 sequence is 15 residues long. V lost 7 bases and J 4 bases, leaving 20 bases between the germline ends. Germline CDR1 MDHEN, CDR2 SYDVKM.

The genes are TRBV4-1 and TRBJ1-3, with 12 bases matching TRBD1. The trim removed 1 base at V and 2 bases at J, leaving 3 bases unmatched. CDR3 length equals 17 residues. Germline lookup yields CDR1 MGHRA and CDR2 YSYEKL. The CDR3, as DNA: TGCGCCAGCAGCCAAGTGGGACAGGGGGCTCCTGGAAACACCATATATTTT. It yields the protein CASSQVGQGAPGNTIYF.

This rearrangement joins TRBV4-3 to TRBJ2-7, with 9 bases fitting TRBD2. The V segment lost 0 bases and the J segment 7 bases; nucleotides outside the gene matches: 7. The CDR3 length is 15 residues. Germline CDR1 reads LGHNA; CDR2 reads YSLEER. This chain's CDR3 is CASSQDVAGAGEQYF. In nucleotides, the CDR3 is TGCGCCAGCAGCCAAGACGTAGCGGGAGCGGGAGAGCAGTACTTC.

V gene TRBV28 combines with J gene TRBJ2-7; TRBD1 is a possible D gene (6 bases). V shed 5 bases and J shed 0 bases, with 14 bases lying between them. The germline V gene has CDR1 MDHEN and CDR2 SYDVKM. This CDR3 has 15 amino acids. The CDR3: CASSVPRGSSYEQYF. In DNA, the CDR3 is TGTGCCAGCAGTGTGCCCAGGGGTAGCTCCTACGAGCAGTACTTC.

This rearrangement joins TRBV7-9 to TRBJ1-1; 7 nucleotides agree with TRBD1. The germline CDR1 and CDR2 sequences are SEHNR and FQNEAQ (reference sequence). The CDR3 spans 17 residues. The ends lost 5 bases at V and 5 bases at J; junction bases unmatched: 17. In DNA, the CDR3 is TGTGCCAGCAGCGTACCCGCCCAGGGGGAAATCAGAACTGAAGCTTTCTTT. Translated: CASSVPAQGEIRTEAFF.